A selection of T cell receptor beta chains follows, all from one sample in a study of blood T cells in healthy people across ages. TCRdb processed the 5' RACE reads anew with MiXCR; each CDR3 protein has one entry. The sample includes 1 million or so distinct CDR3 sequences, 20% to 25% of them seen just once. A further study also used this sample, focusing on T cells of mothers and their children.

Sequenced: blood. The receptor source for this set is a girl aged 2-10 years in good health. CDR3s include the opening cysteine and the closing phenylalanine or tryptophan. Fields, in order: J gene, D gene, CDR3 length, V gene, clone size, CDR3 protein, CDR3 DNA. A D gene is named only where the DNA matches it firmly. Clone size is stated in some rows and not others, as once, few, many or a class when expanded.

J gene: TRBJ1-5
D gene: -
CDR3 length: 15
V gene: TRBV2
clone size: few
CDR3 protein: CASSLDSYSNQPQHF
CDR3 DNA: TGTGCCAGCAGCTTGGACAGTTATAGCAATCAGCCCCAGCATTTT

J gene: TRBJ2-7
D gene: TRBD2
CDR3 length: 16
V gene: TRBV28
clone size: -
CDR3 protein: CASSSPMTSGSYEQYF
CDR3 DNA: TGTGCCAGCAGCTCCCCAATGACTAGCGGGAGTTACGAGCAGTACTTC

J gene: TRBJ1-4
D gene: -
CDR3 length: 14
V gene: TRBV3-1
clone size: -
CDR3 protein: CASSQDSMRTELFF
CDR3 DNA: TGTGCCAGCAGCCAAGATAGTATGAGGACAGAACTGTTTTTT

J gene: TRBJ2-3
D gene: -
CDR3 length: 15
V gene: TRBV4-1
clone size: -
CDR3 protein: CASSQGWDFTDTQYF
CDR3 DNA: TGCGCCAGCAGCCAAGGTTGGGACTTCACAGATACGCAGTATTTT

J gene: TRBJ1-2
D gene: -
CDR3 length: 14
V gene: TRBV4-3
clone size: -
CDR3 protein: CASSPIDSSYGYTF
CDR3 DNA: TGCGCCAGCAGCCCCATAGACAGTTCCTATGGCTACACCTTC

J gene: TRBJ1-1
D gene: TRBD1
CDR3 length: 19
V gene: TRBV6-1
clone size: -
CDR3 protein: CASSLYITGQDILGAEAFF
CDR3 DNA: TGTGCCAGCAGCCTTTATATAACGGGACAGGACATACTGGGCGCTGAAGCTTTCTTT

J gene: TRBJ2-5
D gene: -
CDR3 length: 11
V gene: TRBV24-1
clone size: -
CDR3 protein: CATSAGGAQYF
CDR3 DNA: TGTGCCACCAGCGCCGGTGGGGCCCAGTACTTC

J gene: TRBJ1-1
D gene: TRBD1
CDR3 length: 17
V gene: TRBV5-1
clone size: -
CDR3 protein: CASSAMRTGGKNTEAFF
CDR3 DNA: TGCGCCAGCTCGGCCATGAGGACAGGGGGGAAGAACACTGAAGCTTTCTTT

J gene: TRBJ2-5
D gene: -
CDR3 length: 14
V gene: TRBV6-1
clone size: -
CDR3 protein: CASSPGRTGGTQYF
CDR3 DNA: TGTGCCAGCAGCCCGGGACGGACTGGGGGGACCCAGTACTTC

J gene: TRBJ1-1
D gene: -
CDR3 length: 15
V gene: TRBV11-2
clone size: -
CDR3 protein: CASSKTRTGNTEAFF
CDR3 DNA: TGTGCCAGCAGCAAAACACGGACGGGGAACACTGAAGCTTTCTTT

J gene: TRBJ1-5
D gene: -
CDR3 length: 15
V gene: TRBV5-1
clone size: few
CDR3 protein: CASSLGLDGNQPQHF
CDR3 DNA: TGCGCCAGCAGCTTGGGGCTAGATGGCAATCAGCCCCAGCATTTT

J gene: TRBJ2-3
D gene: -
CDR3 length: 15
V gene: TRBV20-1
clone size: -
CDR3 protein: CSASWGSRSTDTQYF
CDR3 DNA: TGCAGTGCTAGTTGGGGGAGTAGATCAACAGATACGCAGTATTTT

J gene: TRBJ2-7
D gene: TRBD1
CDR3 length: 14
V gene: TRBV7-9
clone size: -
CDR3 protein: CASRGTGSLHEQYF
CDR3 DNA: TGTGCCAGCAGGGGGACAGGGTCCCTCCACGAGCAGTACTTC

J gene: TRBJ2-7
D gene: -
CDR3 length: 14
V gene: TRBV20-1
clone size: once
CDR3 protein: CSALKGQGTYEQYF
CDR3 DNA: TGCAGTGCTCTGAAAGGGCAGGGAACCTACGAGCAGTACTTC

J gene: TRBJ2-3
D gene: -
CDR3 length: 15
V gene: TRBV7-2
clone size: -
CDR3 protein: CASSSPTGTKDTQYF
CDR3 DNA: TGTGCCAGCAGCTCGCCGACAGGGACTAAAGATACGCAGTATTTT

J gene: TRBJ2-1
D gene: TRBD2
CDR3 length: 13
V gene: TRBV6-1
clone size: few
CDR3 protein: CASSPGGTDEQFF
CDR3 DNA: TGTGCCAGCAGTCCGGGGGGGACGGATGAGCAGTTCTTC

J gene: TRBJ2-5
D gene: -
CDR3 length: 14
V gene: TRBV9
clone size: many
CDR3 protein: CASSPGSGRETQYF
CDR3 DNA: TGTGCCAGCAGCCCAGGATCAGGGCGGGAGACCCAGTACTTC

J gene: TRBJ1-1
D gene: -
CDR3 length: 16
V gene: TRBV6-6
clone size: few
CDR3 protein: CASSYSVEQGNTEAFF
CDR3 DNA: TGTGCCAGCAGTTACTCTGTGGAACAGGGGAACACTGAAGCTTTCTTT

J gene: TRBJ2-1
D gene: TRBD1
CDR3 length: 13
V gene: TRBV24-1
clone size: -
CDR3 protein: CATRGDSYNEQFF
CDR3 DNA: TGTGCCACCAGAGGGGACAGCTACAATGAGCAGTTCTTC

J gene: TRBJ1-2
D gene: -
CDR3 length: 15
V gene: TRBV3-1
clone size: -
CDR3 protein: CASSQGSMAGDGYTF
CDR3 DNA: TGTGCCAGCAGCCAAGGTAGCATGGCAGGGGATGGCTACACCTTC

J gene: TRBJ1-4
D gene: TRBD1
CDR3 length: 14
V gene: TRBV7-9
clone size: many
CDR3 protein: CASSLGQGREKLFF
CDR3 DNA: TGCGCCAGCAGCTTAGGACAGGGGCGCGAAAAACTGTTTTTT

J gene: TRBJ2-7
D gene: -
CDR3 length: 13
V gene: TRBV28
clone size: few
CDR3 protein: CASSSVLGDEQYF
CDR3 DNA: TGTGCCAGCAGTTCAGTTTTGGGGGACGAGCAGTACTTC

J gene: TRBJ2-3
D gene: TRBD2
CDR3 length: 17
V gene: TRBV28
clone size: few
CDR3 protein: CASSFQTSGSYPDTQYF
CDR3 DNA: TGTGCCAGCAGTTTTCAGACTAGCGGGAGTTATCCAGATACGCAGTATTTT

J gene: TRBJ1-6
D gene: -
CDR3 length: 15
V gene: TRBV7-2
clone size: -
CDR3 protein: CASSSTTAIGSPLHF
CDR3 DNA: TGTGCCAGCAGCTCAACAACGGCTATCGGGTCACCCCTCCACTTT

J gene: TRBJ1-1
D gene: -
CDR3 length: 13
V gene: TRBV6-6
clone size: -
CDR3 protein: CASSPGAEREAFF
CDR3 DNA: TGTGCCAGCAGCCCCGGAGCTGAAAGAGAAGCTTTCTTT

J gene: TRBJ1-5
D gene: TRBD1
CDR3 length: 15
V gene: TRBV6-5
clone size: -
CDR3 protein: CASSYSGQGNQPQHF
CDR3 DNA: TGTGCCAGCAGTTACTCTGGACAGGGTAATCAGCCCCAGCATTTT

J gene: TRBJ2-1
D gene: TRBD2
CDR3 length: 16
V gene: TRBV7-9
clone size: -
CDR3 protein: CASSRTGTSLIDEQFF
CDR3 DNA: TGTGCCAGCAGCCGAACCGGGACTAGTCTTATTGATGAGCAGTTCTTC

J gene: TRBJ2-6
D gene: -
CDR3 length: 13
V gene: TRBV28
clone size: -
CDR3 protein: CATDGAGANVLTF
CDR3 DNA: TGTGCCACCGATGGTGCTGGGGCCAACGTCCTGACTTTC

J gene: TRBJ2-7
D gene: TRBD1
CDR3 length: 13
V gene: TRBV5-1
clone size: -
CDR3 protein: CAIRHRGVDEQYF
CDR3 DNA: TGCGCCATCAGGCACAGGGGTGTGGACGAGCAGTACTTC

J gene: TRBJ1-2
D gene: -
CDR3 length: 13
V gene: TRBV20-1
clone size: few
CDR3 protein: CTPEADANYGYTF
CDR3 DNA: TGCACTCCCGAAGCCGACGCCAACTATGGCTACACCTTC

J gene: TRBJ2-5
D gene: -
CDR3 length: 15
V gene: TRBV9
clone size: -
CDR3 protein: CASSVLAGRGDPQYF
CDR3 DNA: TGTGCCAGCAGCGTCCTGGCGGGGCGGGGTGACCCCCAGTACTTC

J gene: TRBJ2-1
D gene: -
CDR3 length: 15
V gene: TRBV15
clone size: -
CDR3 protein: CAATTPWGENNEQFF
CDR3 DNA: TGTGCCGCCACAACCCCTTGGGGGGAGAACAATGAGCAGTTCTTC

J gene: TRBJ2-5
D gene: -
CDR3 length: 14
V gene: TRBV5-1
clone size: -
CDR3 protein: CASSLERNSETQYF
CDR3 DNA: TGCGCCAGCAGCTTGGAGAGGAATTCGGAGACCCAGTACTTC

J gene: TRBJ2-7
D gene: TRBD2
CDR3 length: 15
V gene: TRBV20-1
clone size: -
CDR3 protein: CSARDIQREVDEQYF
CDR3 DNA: TGCAGTGCTAGAGATATCCAGCGGGAGGTCGACGAGCAGTACTTC

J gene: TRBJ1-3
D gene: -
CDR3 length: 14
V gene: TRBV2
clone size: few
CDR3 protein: CASSRGFSGNTIYF
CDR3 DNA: TGTGCCAGCAGCAGGGGCTTCTCTGGAAACACCATATATTTT

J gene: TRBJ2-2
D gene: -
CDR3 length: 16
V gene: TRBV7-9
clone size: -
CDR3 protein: CASSPEPRRGSGELFF
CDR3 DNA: TGTGCCAGCAGCCCCGAACCGCGACGGGGTTCCGGGGAGCTGTTTTTT

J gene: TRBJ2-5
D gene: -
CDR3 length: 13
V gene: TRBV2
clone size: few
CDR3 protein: CASTARAQETQYF
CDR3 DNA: TGTGCCAGCACAGCTCGGGCCCAAGAGACCCAGTACTTC